These T cell receptor beta chains were read from a single sample in a study of graft-versus-host responses after intestinal transplantation. Produced via immunoSEQ multiplex PCR; TCRdb's table is partial and in-frame only. This table has 7,500 or so clones, 20% to 25% appearing once. The sample in question was alloreactive CD4+ T cells from a mixed lymphocyte reaction culture, obtained before transplantation. Receptors originate from a human patient who was an organ donor for intestinal transplantation. Both conserved end residues are part of each CDR3. The order of the fields is J gene, clone size, D gene, V gene, CDR3 protein, CDR3 DNA. A D gene is named only where the DNA matches it firmly. The size field is filled for only some rows; it gives once, few, many or a size class.

J gene: TRBJ2-3; clone size: few; D gene: TRBD2; V gene: TRBV11-3; CDR3 protein: CASSLAGGPDTQYF; CDR3 DNA: TGTGCCAGCAGCTTAGCGGGAGGGCCAGATACGCAGTATTTT
J gene: TRBJ2-1; clone size: NA; D gene: NA; V gene: TRBV5-1; CDR3 protein: CASSFEGVTYNEQFF; CDR3 DNA: TGCGCCAGCAGCTTCGAGGGAGTAACCTACAATGAGCAGTTCTTC
J gene: TRBJ2-7; clone size: few; D gene: NA; V gene: TRBV5-3; CDR3 protein: CASSQEPTSYEQYF; CDR3 DNA: TGCGCCAGCAGCCAAGAACCAACTAGCTACGAGCAGTACTTC
J gene: TRBJ2-7; clone size: medium-sized; D gene: NA; V gene: TRBV6-5; CDR3 protein: CASSYLGQGRSYEQYF; CDR3 DNA: TGTGCCAGCAGTTACCTCGGGCAGGGGAGATCCTACGAGCAGTACTTC
J gene: TRBJ1-2; clone size: NA; D gene: NA; V gene: TRBV5-1; CDR3 protein: CASQFRSVRKNYGYTF; CDR3 DNA: TGCGCCAGCCAATTTAGATCGGTTCGAAAGAACTATGGCTACACCTTC
J gene: TRBJ2-1; clone size: NA; D gene: TRBD2; V gene: TRBV6-6; CDR3 protein: CASGGRLGEQFF; CDR3 DNA: TGTGCCAGCGGCGGGAGGCTAGGGGAGCAGTTCTTC
J gene: TRBJ2-2; clone size: NA; D gene: NA; V gene: TRBV28; CDR3 protein: CASSPGGTGELFF; CDR3 DNA: TGTGCCAGCAGTCCCGGAGGGACCGGGGAGCTGTTTTTT
J gene: TRBJ2-1; clone size: NA; D gene: NA; V gene: TRBV6-5; CDR3 protein: CASSQSSSSYNEQFF; CDR3 DNA: TGTGCCAGCAGCCAATCTAGCAGCTCCTACAATGAGCAGTTCTTC
J gene: TRBJ1-3; clone size: NA; D gene: NA; V gene: TRBV5-4; CDR3 protein: CSSSLDTVYGNTIYF; CDR3 DNA: TGTTCCAGCAGCTTGGATACAGTGTACGGAAACACCATATATTTT
J gene: TRBJ2-2; clone size: NA; D gene: TRBD2; V gene: TRBV5-1; CDR3 protein: CASSLTSGNTGELFF; CDR3 DNA: TGCGCCAGCAGCTTGACTAGCGGGAACACCGGGGAGCTGTTTTTT
J gene: TRBJ1-4; clone size: large; D gene: NA; V gene: TRBV5-4; CDR3 protein: CASSSGGTFNEKLFF; CDR3 DNA: TGTGCCAGCAGCTCCGGTGGGACGTTTAATGAAAAACTGTTTTTT
J gene: TRBJ2-7; clone size: NA; D gene: TRBD1; V gene: TRBV11-3; CDR3 protein: CASSLRTGNEQYF; CDR3 DNA: TGTGCCAGCAGCCTACGGACAGGGAACGAGCAGTACTTC
J gene: TRBJ1-5; clone size: few; D gene: NA; V gene: TRBV30; CDR3 protein: CAWSLGCRNNQPQHF; CDR3 DNA: TGTGCCTGGAGTCTGGGGTGTAGGAACAATCAGCCCCAGCATTTT
J gene: TRBJ2-2; clone size: medium-sized; D gene: TRBD1; V gene: TRBV6-1; CDR3 protein: CASSGRQGKTGELFF; CDR3 DNA: TGTGCCAGCAGTGGTCGACAGGGGAAGACCGGGGAGCTGTTTTTT
J gene: TRBJ2-7; clone size: NA; D gene: TRBD1; V gene: TRBV6-1; CDR3 protein: CATRLRTGGDEQYF; CDR3 DNA: TGTGCCACCCGGCTCCGGACAGGGGGCGACGAGCAGTACTTC
J gene: TRBJ2-1; clone size: few; D gene: NA; V gene: TRBV7-2; CDR3 protein: CASSRPYTTGTNEQFF; CDR3 DNA: TGCGCCAGCAGCCGACCTTATACGACAGGGACTAATGAGCAGTTCTTC
J gene: TRBJ1-5; clone size: few; D gene: NA; V gene: TRBV5-5; CDR3 protein: CASSLFTVYSNQPQHF; CDR3 DNA: TGTGCCAGCAGCTTGTTTACAGTGTATAGCAATCAGCCCCAGCATTTT
J gene: TRBJ2-3; clone size: NA; D gene: NA; V gene: TRBV9; CDR3 protein: CASREGISSTDTQYF; CDR3 DNA: TGTGCCAGCAGAGAGGGGATTTCTAGCACAGATACGCAGTATTTT
J gene: TRBJ2-7; clone size: medium-sized; D gene: NA; V gene: TRBV4-1; CDR3 protein: CASSQEGRGREQYF; CDR3 DNA: TGCGCCAGCAGCCAAGAAGGAAGGGGTAGGGAGCAGTACTTC
J gene: TRBJ1-2; clone size: NA; D gene: TRBD1; V gene: TRBV18; CDR3 protein: CASSSGQPRGGYTF; CDR3 DNA: TGTGCCAGCTCATCGGGACAGCCCCGTGGAGGCTACACCTTC
J gene: TRBJ1-2; clone size: NA; D gene: NA; V gene: TRBV10-1; CDR3 protein: CASSELSESYTF; CDR3 DNA: TGCGCCAGCAGTGAGCTTTCCGAGAGCTACACCTTC
J gene: TRBJ2-3; clone size: NA; D gene: TRBD2; V gene: TRBV5-1; CDR3 protein: CASSLTSGTDTQYF; CDR3 DNA: TGCGCCAGCAGCTTGACTAGCGGCACAGATACGCAGTATTTT
J gene: TRBJ2-7; clone size: few; D gene: TRBD2; V gene: TRBV7-2; CDR3 protein: CASSSKTSGPSYEQYF; CDR3 DNA: TGTGCCAGCAGCTCCAAGACTAGCGGACCCTCCTACGAGCAGTACTTC
J gene: TRBJ2-2; clone size: medium-sized; D gene: NA; V gene: TRBV2; CDR3 protein: CASNGQLPGGELFF; CDR3 DNA: TGTGCCAGCAACGGACAGTTACCAGGCGGGGAGCTGTTTTTT
J gene: TRBJ2-1; clone size: few; D gene: NA; V gene: TRBV6-9; CDR3 protein: CASSYDRIRNEQFF; CDR3 DNA: TGTGCCAGCAGTTACGACAGGATAAGGAATGAGCAGTTCTTC
J gene: TRBJ1-5; clone size: large; D gene: NA; V gene: TRBV2; CDR3 protein: CASSDLAGSYQPQHF; CDR3 DNA: TGTGCCAGCAGTGATCTTGCAGGGTCTTATCAGCCCCAGCATTTT
J gene: TRBJ2-5; clone size: few; D gene: NA; V gene: TRBV7-9; CDR3 protein: CASRYRVGETQYF; CDR3 DNA: TGTGCCAGCAGATACAGGGTGGGGGAGACCCAGTACTTC
J gene: TRBJ1-1; clone size: NA; D gene: NA; V gene: TRBV5-6; CDR3 protein: CASSYTQVNTEAFF; CDR3 DNA: TGTGCCAGCAGTTATACCCAGGTGAACACTGAAGCTTTCTTT
J gene: TRBJ1-2; clone size: NA; D gene: NA; V gene: TRBV7-3; CDR3 protein: CASSLVGGYTF; CDR3 DNA: TGTGCCAGCAGCTTAGTAGGAGGCTACACCTTC
J gene: TRBJ2-1; clone size: NA; D gene: TRBD2; V gene: TRBV7-2; CDR3 protein: CASSSRLAGGFYNEQFF; CDR3 DNA: TGTGCCAGCAGCTCAAGACTAGCGGGAGGCTTTTACAATGAGCAGTTCTTC
J gene: TRBJ2-7; clone size: NA; D gene: TRBD2; V gene: TRBV4-1; CDR3 protein: CASSQREGPWEQYF; CDR3 DNA: TGCGCCAGCAGCCAGCGGGAGGGCCCTTGGGAGCAGTACTTC
J gene: TRBJ1-1; clone size: NA; D gene: NA; V gene: TRBV7-6; CDR3 protein: CASSLGDGNTEAFF; CDR3 DNA: TGTGCCAGCAGCTTAGGGGACGGGAACACTGAAGCTTTCTTT